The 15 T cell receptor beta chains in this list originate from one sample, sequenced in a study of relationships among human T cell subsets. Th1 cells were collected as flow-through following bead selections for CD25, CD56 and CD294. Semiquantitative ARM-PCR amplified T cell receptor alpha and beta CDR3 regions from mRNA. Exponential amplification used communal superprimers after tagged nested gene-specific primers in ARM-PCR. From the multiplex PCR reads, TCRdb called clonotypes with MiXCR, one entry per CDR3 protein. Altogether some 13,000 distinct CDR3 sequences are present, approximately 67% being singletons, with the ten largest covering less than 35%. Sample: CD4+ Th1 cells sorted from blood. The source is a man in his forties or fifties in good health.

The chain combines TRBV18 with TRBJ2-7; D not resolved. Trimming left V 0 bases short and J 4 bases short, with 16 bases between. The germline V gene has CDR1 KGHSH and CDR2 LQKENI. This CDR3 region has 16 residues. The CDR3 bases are TGTGCCAGCTCACCACCGTCCGGATGGCCTACTTACGAGCAGTACTTC. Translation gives CASSPPSGWPTYEQYF.

CDR3: CASSSWTGNNNEQFF. Written as DNA, the CDR3 is TGTGCCAGCAGTTCCTGGACAGGGAACAACAATGAGCAGTTCTTC. The chain uses TRBV28 and TRBJ2-1, with 8 bases matching TRBD1. Germline V gene sequence: CDR1 MDHEN, CDR2 SYDVKM. V was clipped by 4 bases and J by 5 bases; unmatched bases: 7. The CDR3 is 15 amino acids. The whole variable domain, remainder taken from reference TRBV28 and TRBJ2-1, is DVKVTQSSRYLVKRTGEKVFLECVQDMDHENMFWYRQDPGLGLRLIYFSYDVKMKEKGDIPEGYSVSREKKERFSLILESASTNQTSMYLCASSSWTGNNNEQFFGPGTRLTVL.

CDR3 region: CASTHGGSAGKVGAFF. For the CDR3, the DNA is TGTGCCAGCACCCATGGGGGATCGGCCGGCAAAGTAGGAGCTTTCTTT. The V call is TRBV11-2, the J call TRBJ1-1, with a possible D match to TRBD1 (5 bases). The CDR3 runs to 16 residues. Germline CDR1 SGHAT, CDR2 FQNNGV. Trimming took 7 bases from V and 10 from J, leaving 28 bases between them.

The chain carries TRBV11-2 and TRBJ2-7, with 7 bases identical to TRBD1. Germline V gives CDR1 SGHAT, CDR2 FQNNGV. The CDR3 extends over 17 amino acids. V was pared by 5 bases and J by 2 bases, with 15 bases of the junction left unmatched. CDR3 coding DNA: TGTGCCAGCAGCCCGCCATTCCGGACAGGCCGGACCTACGAGCAGTACTTC. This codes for CASSPPFRTGRTYEQYF. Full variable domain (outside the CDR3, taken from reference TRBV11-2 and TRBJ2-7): EAGVAQSPRYKIIEKRQSVAFWCNPISGHATLYWYQQILGQGPKLLIQFQNNGVVDDSQLPKDRFSAERLKGVDSTLKIQPAKLEDSAVYLCASSPPFRTGRTYEQYFGPGTRLTVT.

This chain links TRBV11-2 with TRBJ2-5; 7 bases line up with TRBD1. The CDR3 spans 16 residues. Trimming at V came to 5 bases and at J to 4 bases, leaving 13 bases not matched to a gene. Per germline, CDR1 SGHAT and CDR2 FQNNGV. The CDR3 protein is CASSSRQGLYSETQYF. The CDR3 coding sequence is TGTGCCAGCAGCAGCCGACAGGGCCTTTATTCAGAGACCCAGTACTTC.

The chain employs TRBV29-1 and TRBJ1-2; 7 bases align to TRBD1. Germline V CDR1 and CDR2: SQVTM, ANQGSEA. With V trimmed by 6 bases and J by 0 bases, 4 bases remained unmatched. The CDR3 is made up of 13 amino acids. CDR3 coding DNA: TGCAGCGTCGGGACAGTTTCTAACTATGGCTACACCTTC. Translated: CSVGTVSNYGYTF.

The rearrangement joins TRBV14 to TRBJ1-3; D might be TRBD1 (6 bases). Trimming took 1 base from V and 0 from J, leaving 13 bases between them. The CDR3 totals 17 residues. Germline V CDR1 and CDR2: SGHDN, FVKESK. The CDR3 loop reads CASSQVGRGYSGNTIYF. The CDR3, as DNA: TGTGCCAGCAGCCAAGTGGGCAGGGGCTACTCTGGAAACACCATATATTTT.

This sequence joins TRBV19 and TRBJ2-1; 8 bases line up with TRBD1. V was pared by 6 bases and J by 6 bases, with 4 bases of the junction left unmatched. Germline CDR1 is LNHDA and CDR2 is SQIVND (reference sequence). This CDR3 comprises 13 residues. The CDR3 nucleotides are TGTGCCAGTAGAAAAACAGGGGGCAATGAGCAGTTCTTC. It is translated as CASRKTGGNEQFF.

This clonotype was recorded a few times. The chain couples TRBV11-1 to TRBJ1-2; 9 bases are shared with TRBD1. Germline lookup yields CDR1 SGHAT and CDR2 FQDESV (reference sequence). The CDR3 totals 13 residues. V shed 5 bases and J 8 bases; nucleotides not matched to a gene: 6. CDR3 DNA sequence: TGTGCCAGCAGCCGCCGGGACAGGGCGGGCTACACCTTC. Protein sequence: CASSRRDRAGYTF.

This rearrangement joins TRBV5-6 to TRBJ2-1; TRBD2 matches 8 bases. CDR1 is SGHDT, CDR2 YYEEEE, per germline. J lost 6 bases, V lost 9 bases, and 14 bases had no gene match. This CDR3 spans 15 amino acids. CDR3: CATLRRLAGSNEQFF. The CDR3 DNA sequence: TGTGCCACCCTCCGACGGCTAGCGGGTTCCAATGAGCAGTTCTTC.

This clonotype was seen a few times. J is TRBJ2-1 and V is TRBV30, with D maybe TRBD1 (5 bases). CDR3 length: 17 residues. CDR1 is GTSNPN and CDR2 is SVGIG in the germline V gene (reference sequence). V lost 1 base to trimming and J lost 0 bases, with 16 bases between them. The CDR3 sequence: CAWSGTLTSSSYNEQFF. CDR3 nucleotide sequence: TGTGCCTGGAGTGGGACATTGACATCGAGCTCCTACAATGAGCAGTTCTTC.

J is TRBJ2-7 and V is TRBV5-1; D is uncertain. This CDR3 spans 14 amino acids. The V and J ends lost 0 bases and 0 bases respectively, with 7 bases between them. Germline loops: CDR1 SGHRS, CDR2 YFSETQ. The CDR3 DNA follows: TGCGCCAGCAGCTTGGCGGACGGCTCCTACGAGCAGTACTTC. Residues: CASSLADGSYEQYF.

The CDR3: CASSLLTFGGDTQYF. CDR3 DNA sequence: TGTGCCAGCAGCCTCCTGACTTTTGGGGGAGATACGCAGTATTTT. V usage is TRBV7-8 and J usage is TRBJ2-3; D could derive from TRBD1 or TRBD2 (5 bases each). The V gene lost 5 bases and the J gene lost 5 bases, with 17 bases spanning the gap. The CDR3 is made up of 15 amino acids. Germline CDR1 reads SGHVS; CDR2 reads FQNEAQ.

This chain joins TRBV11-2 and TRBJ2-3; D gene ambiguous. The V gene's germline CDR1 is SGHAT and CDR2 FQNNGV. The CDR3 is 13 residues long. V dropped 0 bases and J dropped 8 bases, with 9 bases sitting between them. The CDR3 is CASSLDRFGTQYF. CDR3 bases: TGTGCCAGCAGCTTAGATCGGTTCGGTACGCAGTATTTT. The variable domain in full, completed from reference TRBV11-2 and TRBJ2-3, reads EAGVAQSPRYKIIEKRQSVAFWCNPISGHATLYWYQQILGQGPKLLIQFQNNGVVDDSQLPKDRFSAERLKGVDSTLKIQPAKLEDSAVYLCASSLDRFGTQYFGPGTRLTVL.

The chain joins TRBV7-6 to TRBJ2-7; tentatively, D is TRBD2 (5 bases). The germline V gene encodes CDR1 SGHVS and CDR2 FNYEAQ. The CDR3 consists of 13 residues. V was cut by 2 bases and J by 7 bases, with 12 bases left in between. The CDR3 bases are TGTGCCAGCAGCTTATCTGCGGGCGGGGAGCAGTACTTC. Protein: CASSLSAGGEQYF.